Reported below is one TCR beta chain. What it recognizes is unknown. The sample comes from a study of T cells in Graves' hyperthyroidism and ophthalmopathy. Findings and caveats of the study: Blood samples included most of the expanded thyroid clonotypes exceeding 0.001.

Together with thyroid ultrasound, orbital computed tomography, serum thyroxine and TRAb, clinical symptoms were used for diagnoses. The CDR3 length is 13 residues. The ends were cut back, 3 bases at V and 1 base at J, with 10 bases in the middle. Germline CDR1 and CDR2: DFQATT and SNEGSKA (reference sequence). Template material for amplifying TCR beta CDR3 regions consisted of RNA transcripts. TCR CDR3 regions were first amplified by RT-PCR with HTBI primers. MiXCR, run by TCRdb on the multiplex PCR reads, gives a single entry per CDR3 protein. The data contain a few hundred thousand distinct CDR3 sequences, approximately 17% of them singletons.

The chain uses TRBV20-1 and TRBJ2-7; D call uncertain. The sample taken for sequencing was blood. The TCR comes from a woman between 18 and 29 years old with Graves' ophthalmopathy. The CDR3 DNA is TGCAGTGCTAGGAGCCAGATATCCTACGAGCAGTACTTC. Residues: CSARSQISYEQYF.